The T cell receptor beta chain under discussion was sequenced for a study of T-cell reconstitution after alpha-beta-depleted transplantation in children. The germline V gene has CDR1 SSHAT and CDR2 FNYEAQ (reference sequence). This CDR3 has 16 amino acids. About this clonotype: Germline is not matched at one junction end, which may reflect a read error.

It was with unique molecular identifiers that the TCRbeta library was prepared. In TCRdb, the PCR reads were re-called with MiXCR into one record per CDR3 protein. Among roughly 300,000 distinct CDR3 sequences listed, approximately 10% were seen once. The sample consisted of PBMCs from the stem cell graft donor, taken from the stem cell graft. This chain joins TRBV7-7 and TRBJ1-4, with 7 bases matching TRBD1. This sequence originates from a human donor who donated a stem cell graft to a child with acute lymphoblastic leukemia. The CDR3 here is CASSSGWGQPNEKLFF. In DNA, the CDR3 is TGTGCTAGCAGCTCGGGGTGGGGACAGCCTAATGAAAAACTGTTTTTT.